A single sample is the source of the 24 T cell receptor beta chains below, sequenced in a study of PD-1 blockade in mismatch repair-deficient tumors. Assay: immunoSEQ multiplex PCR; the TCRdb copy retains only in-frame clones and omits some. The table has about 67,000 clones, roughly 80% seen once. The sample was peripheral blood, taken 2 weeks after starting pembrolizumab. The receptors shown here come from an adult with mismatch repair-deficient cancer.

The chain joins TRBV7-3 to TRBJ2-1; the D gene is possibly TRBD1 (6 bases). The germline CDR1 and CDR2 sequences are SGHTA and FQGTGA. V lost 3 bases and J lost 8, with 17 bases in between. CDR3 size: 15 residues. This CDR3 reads CASSLRSGVLHEQFF. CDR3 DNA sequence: TGTGCCAGCAGCTTGAGGTCAGGGGTACTTCATGAGCAGTTCTTC.

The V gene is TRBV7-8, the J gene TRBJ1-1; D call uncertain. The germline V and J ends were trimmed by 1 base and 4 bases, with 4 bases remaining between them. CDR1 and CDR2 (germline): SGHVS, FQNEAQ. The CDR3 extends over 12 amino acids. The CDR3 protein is CASSLELTEAFF. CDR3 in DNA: TGTGCCAGCAGCTTAGAACTCACTGAAGCTTTCTTT.

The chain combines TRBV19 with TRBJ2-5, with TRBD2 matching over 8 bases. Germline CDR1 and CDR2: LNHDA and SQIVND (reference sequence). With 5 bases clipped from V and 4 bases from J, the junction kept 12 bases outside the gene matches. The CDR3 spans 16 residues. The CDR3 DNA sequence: TGTGCCAGTAGTCCCAGTGGGAGCGGGAGTGGAGAGACCCAGTACTTC. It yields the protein CASSPSGSGSGETQYF.

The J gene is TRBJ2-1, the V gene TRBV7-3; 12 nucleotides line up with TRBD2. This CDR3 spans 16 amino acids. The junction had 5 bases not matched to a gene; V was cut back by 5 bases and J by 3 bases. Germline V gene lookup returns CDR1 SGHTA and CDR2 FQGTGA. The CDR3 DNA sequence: TGTGCCAGCAGCCCCGGACTAGCGGGGAACTACAATGAGCAGTTCTTC. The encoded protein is CASSPGLAGNYNEQFF.

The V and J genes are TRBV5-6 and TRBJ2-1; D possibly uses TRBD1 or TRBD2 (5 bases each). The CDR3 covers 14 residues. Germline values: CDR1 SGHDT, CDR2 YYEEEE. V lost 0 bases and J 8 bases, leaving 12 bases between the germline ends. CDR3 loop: CASSLAVGDHEQFF. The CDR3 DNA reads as TGTGCCAGCAGCTTGGCGGTCGGGGACCATGAGCAGTTCTTC.

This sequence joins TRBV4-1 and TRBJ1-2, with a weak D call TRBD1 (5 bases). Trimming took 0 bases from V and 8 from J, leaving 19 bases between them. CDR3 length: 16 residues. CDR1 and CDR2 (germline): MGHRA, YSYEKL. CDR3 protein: CASSQDGGGLRSGYTF. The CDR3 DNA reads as TGCGCCAGCAGCCAAGACGGGGGGGGGTTGCGAAGCGGCTACACCTTC.

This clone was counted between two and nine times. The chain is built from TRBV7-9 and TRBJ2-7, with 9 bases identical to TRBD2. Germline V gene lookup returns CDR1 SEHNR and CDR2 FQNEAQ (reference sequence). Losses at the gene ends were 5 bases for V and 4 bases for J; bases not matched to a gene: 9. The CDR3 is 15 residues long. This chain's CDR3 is CASSPTGTSSYEQYF. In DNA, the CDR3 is TGTGCCAGCAGCCCCACCGGGACTAGCTCTTACGAGCAGTACTTC.

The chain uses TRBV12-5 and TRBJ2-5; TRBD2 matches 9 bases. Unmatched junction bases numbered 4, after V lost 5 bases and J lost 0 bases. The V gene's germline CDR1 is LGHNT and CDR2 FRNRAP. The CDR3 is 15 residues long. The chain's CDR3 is CASGPPSGNQETQYF. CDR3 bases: TGTGCTAGTGGTCCACCTAGCGGGAACCAAGAGACCCAGTACTTC.

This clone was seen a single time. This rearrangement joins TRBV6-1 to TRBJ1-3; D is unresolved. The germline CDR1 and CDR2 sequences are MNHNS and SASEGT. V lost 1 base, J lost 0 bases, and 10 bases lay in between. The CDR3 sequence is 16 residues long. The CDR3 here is CASSEGRQSSGNTIYF. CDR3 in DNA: TGTGCCAGCAGTGAAGGGAGGCAGAGCTCTGGAAACACCATATATTTT.

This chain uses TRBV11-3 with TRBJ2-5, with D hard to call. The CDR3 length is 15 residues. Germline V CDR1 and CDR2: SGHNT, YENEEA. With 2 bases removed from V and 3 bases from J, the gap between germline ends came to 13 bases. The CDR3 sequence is CASSLSRVGKETQYF. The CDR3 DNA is TGTGCCAGCAGCTTATCTCGGGTAGGAAAAGAGACCCAGTACTTC.

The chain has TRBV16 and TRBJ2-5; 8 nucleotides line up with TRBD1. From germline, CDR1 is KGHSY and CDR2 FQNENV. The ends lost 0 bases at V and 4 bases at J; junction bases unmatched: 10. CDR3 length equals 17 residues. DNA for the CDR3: TGTGCCAGCAGCCAATCACTGGCAGGACAGGGAAGAGAGACCCAGTACTTC. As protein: CASSQSLAGQGRETQYF.

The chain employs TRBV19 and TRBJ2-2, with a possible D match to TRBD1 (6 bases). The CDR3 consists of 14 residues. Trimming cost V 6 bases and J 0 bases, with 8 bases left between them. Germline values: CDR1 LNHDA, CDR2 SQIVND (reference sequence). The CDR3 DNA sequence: TGTGCCAGTAGGGACAGATCGAACACCGGGGAGCTGTTTTTT. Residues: CASRDRSNTGELFF.

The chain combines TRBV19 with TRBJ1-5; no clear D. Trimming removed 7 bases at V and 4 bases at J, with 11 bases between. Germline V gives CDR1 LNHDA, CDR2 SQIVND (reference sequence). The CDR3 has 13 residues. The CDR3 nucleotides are TGTGCCAGTAATATGGGGTTGAATCAGCCCCAGCATTTT. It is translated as CASNMGLNQPQHF.

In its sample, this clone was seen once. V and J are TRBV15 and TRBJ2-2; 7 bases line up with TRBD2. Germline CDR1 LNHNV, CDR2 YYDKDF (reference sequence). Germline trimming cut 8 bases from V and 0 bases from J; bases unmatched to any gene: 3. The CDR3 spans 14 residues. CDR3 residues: CATGRGANTGELFF. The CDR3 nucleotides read TGTGCCACCGGGAGGGGCGCGAACACCGGGGAGCTGTTTTTT.

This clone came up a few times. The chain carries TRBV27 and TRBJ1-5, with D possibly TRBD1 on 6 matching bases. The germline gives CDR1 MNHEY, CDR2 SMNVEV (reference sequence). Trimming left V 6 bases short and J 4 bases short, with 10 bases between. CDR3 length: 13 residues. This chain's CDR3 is CASRRGGNQPQHF. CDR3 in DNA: TGTGCCAGCAGGAGGGGGGGAAATCAGCCCCAGCATTTT.

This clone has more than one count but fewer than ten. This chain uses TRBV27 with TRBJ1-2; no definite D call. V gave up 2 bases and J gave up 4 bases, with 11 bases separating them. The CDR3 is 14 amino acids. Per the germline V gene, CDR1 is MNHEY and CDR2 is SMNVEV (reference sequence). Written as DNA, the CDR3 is TGTGCCAGCAGTTTAAAAGTTGGTTTCTATGGCTACACCTTC. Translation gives CASSLKVGFYGYTF.

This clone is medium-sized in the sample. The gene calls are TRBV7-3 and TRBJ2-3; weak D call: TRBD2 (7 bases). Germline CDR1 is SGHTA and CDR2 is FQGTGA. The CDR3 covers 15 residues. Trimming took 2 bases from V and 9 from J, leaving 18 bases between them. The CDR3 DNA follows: TGTGCCAGCAGCTTATCCGCGGGGGCCCCTGGAACGCAGTATTTT. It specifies CASSLSAGAPGTQYF. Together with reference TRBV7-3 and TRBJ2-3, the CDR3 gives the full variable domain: GAGVSQTPSNKVTEKGKYVELRCDPISGHTALYWYRQSLGQGPEFLIYFQGTGAADDSGLPNDRFFAVRPEGSVSTLKIQRTERGDSAVYLCASSLSAGAPGTQYFGPGTRLTVL.

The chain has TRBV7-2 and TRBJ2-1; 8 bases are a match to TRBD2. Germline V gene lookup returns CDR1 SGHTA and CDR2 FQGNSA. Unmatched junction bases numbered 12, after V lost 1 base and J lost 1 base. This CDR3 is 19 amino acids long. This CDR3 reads CASSLGLHPGTSSYNEQFF. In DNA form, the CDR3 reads TGTGCCAGCAGCTTAGGACTACACCCCGGGACTAGTTCCTACAATGAGCAGTTCTTC. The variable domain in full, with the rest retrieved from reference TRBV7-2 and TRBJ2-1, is GAGVSQSPSNKVTEKGKDVELRCDPISGHTALYWYRQSLGQGLEFLIYFQGNSAPDKSGLPSDRFSAERTGGSVSTLTIQRTQQEDSAVYLCASSLGLHPGTSSYNEQFFGPGTRLTVL.

Here the CDR3 DNA reads TGTGCCAGCAGTTCTCTAGCGGGCCCTAGCACAGATACGCAGTATTTT. Translated, it gives CASSSLAGPSTDTQYF. The V call is TRBV27, the J call TRBJ2-3; 8 bases are a match to TRBD2. This CDR3 is built from 16 residues. Germline values: CDR1 MNHEY, CDR2 SMNVEV (reference sequence). Unmatched junction bases numbered 6, after V lost 4 bases and J lost 0 bases.

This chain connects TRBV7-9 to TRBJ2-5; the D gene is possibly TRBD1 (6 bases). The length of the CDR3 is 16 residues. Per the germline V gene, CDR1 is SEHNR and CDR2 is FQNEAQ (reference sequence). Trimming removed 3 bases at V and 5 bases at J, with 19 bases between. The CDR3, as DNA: TGTGCCAGCAGCTTCCCCGCCGAGGGGGACCCTGAGACCCAGTACTTC. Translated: CASSFPAEGDPETQYF.

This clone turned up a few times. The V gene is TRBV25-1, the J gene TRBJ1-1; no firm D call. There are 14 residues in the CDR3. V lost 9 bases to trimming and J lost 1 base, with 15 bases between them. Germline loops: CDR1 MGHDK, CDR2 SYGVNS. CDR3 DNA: TGTGCCAGTATTCCGGGCCACAAGAACACTGAAGCTTTCTTT. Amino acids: CASIPGHKNTEAFF.

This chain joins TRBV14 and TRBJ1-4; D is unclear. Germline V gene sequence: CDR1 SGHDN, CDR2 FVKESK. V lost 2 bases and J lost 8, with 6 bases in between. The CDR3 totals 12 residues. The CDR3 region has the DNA TGTGCCAGCAGCCAATTCCGCGAAAAACTGTTTTTT. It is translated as CASSQFREKLFF.

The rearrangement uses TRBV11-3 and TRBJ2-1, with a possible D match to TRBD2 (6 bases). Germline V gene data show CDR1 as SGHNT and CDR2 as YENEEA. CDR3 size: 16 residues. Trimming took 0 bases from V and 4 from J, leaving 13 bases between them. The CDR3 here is CASSLDRRGRYNEQFF. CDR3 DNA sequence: TGTGCCAGCAGCTTAGATCGGCGGGGCAGGTACAATGAGCAGTTCTTC.

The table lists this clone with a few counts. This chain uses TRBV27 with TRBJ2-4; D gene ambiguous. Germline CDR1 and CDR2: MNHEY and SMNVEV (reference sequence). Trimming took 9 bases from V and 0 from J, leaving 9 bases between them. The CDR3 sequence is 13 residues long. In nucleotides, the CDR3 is TGTGCCAGTCAGACGCTAGCCAAAAACATTCAGTACTTC. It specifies CASQTLAKNIQYF.